The 23 T cell receptor beta chains below all came from one sample that was sequenced in a study of tumor and adjacent non-tumor tissue in lung cancer. Three rounds of nested PCR, following a modified ARM-PCR protocol, produced the TCRbeta library. TCRdb reprocessed the multiplex PCR reads via MiXCR and lists one record per CDR3 protein. The data contain about 98,000 distinct CDR3 sequences, about 80% of them singletons. This sample's RNA came from whole unsorted tissue. Distant lung tissue was collected more than 3 cm away from the tumor edge. Sequenced sample: distant non-tumor lung tissue. These receptors came from a man aged 55 to 69 with small cell lung cancer.

A single count supports this clonotype. The CDR3 DNA reads TGTGCCATCAGCAGTACTACGAACTACAATGAGCAGTTCTTC. It encodes CAISSTTNYNEQFF. The rearrangement joins TRBV10-3 to TRBJ2-1; D not resolved. The CDR3 has 14 amino acids. V gave up 6 bases and J gave up 3 bases, with 12 bases separating them. The germline CDR1 and CDR2 sequences are ENHRY and SYGVKD.

Comments on this clonotype: A much larger clone sits a single nucleotide away, making a read error possible. This chain joins TRBV28 and TRBJ1-6; perhaps TRBD1 as D (6 bases). CDR3 size: 14 residues. Trimming removed 10 bases from V and 8 bases from J, with 18 bases in between. Germline V lookup: CDR1 MDHEN, CDR2 SYDVKM. The CDR3 region has the DNA TGTGCCAACAGAGCAGGGGATACTTATTCACCCCTCCACTTT. This gives the protein CANRAGDTYSPLHF.

With respect to this clonotype: This CDR3 fails to terminate in the conserved phenylalanine or tryptophan, so it likely reflects a read error. The chain links TRBV20-1 to TRBJ1-1; 9 bases map to TRBD1. This CDR3 region has 13 residues. Trimming at V came to 6 bases and at J to 5 bases, leaving 7 bases not matched to a gene. Germline CDR1 reads DFQATT; CDR2 reads SNEGSKA (reference sequence). The CDR3 region is CSALGQGGTEAFC. In DNA, the CDR3 is TGCAGTGCACTGGGACAGGGAGGGACTGAAGCTTTCTGT.

The V gene is TRBV11-2, the J gene TRBJ2-3; D remains ambiguous. The DNA end favors TRBJ1-5, so the J call may be wrong. CDR3 length: 16 residues. CDR1 SGHAT and CDR2 FQNNGV come from the germline V gene. CDR3 sequence (DNA): TGTGCCAGCAGCCTCCACGGGAGGGCCGATACAGATACTCAGCATTTT. Translating it yields CASSLHGRADTDTQHF.

This clonotype appeared a single time. Mismatch with germline at one junction end may stem from a read error. V and J are TRBV6-1 and TRBJ2-7; D could derive from TRBD1 or TRBD2 (5 bases each). Germline values: CDR1 MNHNS, CDR2 SASEGT. The CDR3 sequence is 15 residues long. CDR3 nucleotide sequence: TGTGCCAGGAGTGATTCGGGGCTCACCGTCTACGAACAGTACTTC. Its translation: CARSDSGLTVYEQYF.

This clonotype showed up just once. The chain uses TRBV6-2 or TRBV6-3 and TRBJ2-7, with 7 bases aligning to TRBD2. The germline CDR1 and CDR2 sequences are MNHEY and SVGEGT. V lost 2 bases and J lost 3; bases outside the gene matches: 16. CDR3 size: 18 residues. In DNA, the CDR3 is TGTGCCAGCAGTTACCGTTTTGTTGACGGGTCGGGGGGCTACGAGCAGTACTTC. Amino acids: CASSYRFVDGSGGYEQYF.

This rearrangement joins TRBV5-1 to TRBJ2-4, with D perhaps matching TRBD2 (6 bases). V gave up 3 bases and J gave up 4 bases, with 14 bases separating them. This CDR3 contains 15 residues. From germline, CDR1 is SGHRS and CDR2 YFSETQ. CDR3 DNA sequence: TGCGCCAGCAGCTCGGGGGTCAGCTCAAAAAACATTCAGTACTTC. Its protein is CASSSGVSSKNIQYF.

The genes are TRBV5-5 and TRBJ1-1; tentatively, D is TRBD1 (5 bases). There are 17 residues in the CDR3. Germline CDR1 and CDR2: SGHKS and YYEKEE (reference sequence). The CDR3 bases are TGTCCCAACAGCTTGTTTATCTCGGGACGGATAAACACTGAAGCTTTCTTT. It encodes CPNSLFISGRINTEAFF.

On this clonotype: Possible read error: a much larger clone is one base away. The chain recombines TRBV10-3 with TRBJ2-3; D gene uncertain. The CDR3 has 13 amino acids. Germline V lookup: CDR1 ENHRY, CDR2 SYGVKD. CDR3 sequence: CDIKGASTDTQYF. The CDR3 bases are TGTGACATCAAGGGCGCTAGCACAGATACGCAGTATTTT.

The chain carries TRBV29-1 and TRBJ2-1; 12 bases are shared with TRBD2. After removal of 3 bases from V and 10 bases from J, the junction contained 16 bases not matched to a gene. In germline, CDR1 is SQVTM, CDR2 ANQGSEA. CDR3 length equals 17 residues. In DNA, the CDR3 is TGCAGCGTTGATCAGGTGCAGTGGCTAGCGGGGGGGAACGAGCAGTTCTTC. Protein product: CSVDQVQWLAGGNEQFF.

As regards this clonotype: Given the absence of the conserved phenylalanine or tryptophan at the CDR3 end, a read error is likely. The chain couples TRBV11-2 to TRBJ2-5; 8 nucleotides line up with TRBD2. CDR3 size: 18 residues. CDR1 SGHAT and CDR2 FQNNGV come from the germline V gene. The CDR3 loop is CANSPPAGTRGAQETQYL. As DNA, the CDR3 is TGTGCCAACAGCCCGCCGGCCGGGACTAGGGGGGCACAAGAGACCCAGTACTTA.

This clonotype was observed a few times. The junction departs from germline at one end; a sequencing error may be responsible. The chain employs TRBV6-1 and TRBJ2-1; maybe TRBD2 (5 bases). The CDR3 runs 13 residues. Germline-derived CDR1 and CDR2 are MNHNS and SASEGT. CDR3 DNA: TGTGCTAGCACCGTGGAGGAAATCAATGGGCAGTTCTTC. Translated: CASTVEEINGQFF.

The V and J genes are TRBV20-1 and TRBJ2-7, with a tentative D call TRBD2 (6 bases). CDR3 length equals 16 residues. The germline CDR1 and CDR2 sequences are DFQATT and SNEGSKA (reference sequence). The V end lost 0 bases, the J end lost 6 bases, and 21 bases lay between the germline ends. The CDR3 DNA follows: TGCAGTGCTAGAGATCATCAGGACGGGAGTAAGGGCGAGCAGTACTTC. Its translation: CSARDHQDGSKGEQYF.

On this clonotype itself: A read error may be the cause here, since a much bigger clone is one base away. Given the absence of the conserved phenylalanine or tryptophan at the CDR3 end, a read error is likely. J is TRBJ2-3 and V is TRBV5-1, with D unclear. Germline assignment: CDR1 SGHRS and CDR2 YFSETQ. V lost 0 bases and J lost 3, with 8 bases in between. The CDR3 sequence is 14 residues long. CDR3 in amino acids: CASSLEGWTDTQYL. The CDR3 coding sequence is TGCGCCAGCAGCTTGGAAGGGTGGACAGATACGCAGTATTTA.

Comment on this clonotype: At one boundary the junction diverges from the germline segment, which might be a read error. V and J are TRBV6-5 and TRBJ2-1; tentatively, D is TRBD1 (6 bases). Germline-derived CDR1 and CDR2 are MNHEY and SVGAGI. The CDR3 has 14 residues. The CDR3 region is CANSYLTGRGEQLF. CDR3 nucleotides: TGTGCCAACAGTTACTTGACAGGCAGGGGTGAGCAGTTATTC.

Details on this clonotype: One end of the junction fails to match germline, which may point to a read error. The chain couples TRBV11-2 to TRBJ2-7, with D tentatively TRBD2 (6 bases). Germline V CDR1 and CDR2: SGHAT, FQNNGV. The CDR3 sequence is 15 residues long. Here the CDR3 reads CASSLDSSDSYERYF. CDR3 DNA: TGTGCCAGCAGCCTAGATTCTAGCGACTCCTACGAGCGGTACTTC.

CDR3 DNA: TGTGCCAGCAGCCCTAAGGGGGTAACCTACAATGAGCAGTTCTTC. Residues: CASSPKGVTYNEQFF. V is TRBV11-3 and J is TRBJ2-1; D is perhaps TRBD1 (6 bases). V gave up 5 bases and J gave up 2 bases, with 13 bases separating them. This CDR3 has 15 amino acids. Germline V CDR1 and CDR2: SGHNT, YENEEA. Looking up the rest from reference TRBV11-3 and TRBJ2-1 gives the full variable domain: EAGVVQSPRYKIIEKKQPVAFWCNPISGHNTLYWYLQNLGQGPELLIRYENEEAVDDSQLPKDRFSAERLKGVDSTLKIQPAELGDSAVYLCASSPKGVTYNEQFFGPGTRLTVL.

Regarding this clonotype: One junction end disagrees with the germline gene, perhaps due to a read error. The V and J genes are TRBV4-2 and TRBJ2-1; weak D call: TRBD1 (5 bases). CDR3 length: 14 amino acids. Germline assignment: CDR1 LGHNA and CDR2 YNFKEQ. In DNA, the CDR3 is TGTGCCAGCAGCCAAGTATCAGGGAACTATGACCAGTTCTTC. This sequence encodes CASSQVSGNYDQFF.

As regards this clonotype: A read error may account for a junction end that differs from germline. The J gene is TRBJ2-1, the V gene TRBV11-2; perhaps TRBD1 as D (5 bases). Germline values: CDR1 SGHAT, CDR2 FQNNGV. The CDR3 sequence is 14 residues long. This chain's CDR3 is CASSLDAGFVEQFF. In DNA form, the CDR3 reads TGTGCCAGCAGCTTAGATGCAGGGTTCGTTGAGCAATTCTTT. Using reference TRBV11-2 and TRBJ2-1 for the parts outside the CDR3, the full variable domain is EAGVAQSPRYKIIEKRQSVAFWCNPISGHATLYWYQQILGQGPKLLIQFQNNGVVDDSQLPKDRFSAERLKGVDSTLKIQPAKLEDSAVYLCASSLDAGFVEQFFGPGTRLTVL.

The count of this clonotype is one. Mismatch with germline at one junction end may stem from a read error. The rearrangement uses TRBV5-4 and TRBJ2-1; 8 nucleotides agree with TRBD1. The germline CDR1 and CDR2 sequences are SGHNT and YYREEE (reference sequence). The CDR3 length is 17 residues. CDR3 bases: TGTGCCAGCAGCTACAGGGGGTGGGGGGCCTCCTACAATAAGCAGTTCTTC. Its protein product is CASSYRGWGASYNKQFF.

Worth noting for this clonotype: A clone one base away is much larger, so this may be a read error. The V call is TRBV6-4, the J call TRBJ2-5; 7 bases are a match to TRBD1. The ends lost 7 bases at V and 5 bases at J; junction bases unmatched: 7. In germline, CDR1 is MRHNA, CDR2 SNTAGT. The CDR3 totals 13 residues. DNA of the CDR3: TGTGCCAGCAAGTTAGGGGGCGATGAGACCCAGTACTTC. Protein: CASKLGGDETQYF.

This clonotype appeared a single time. Possible read error: a much larger clone is one base away. The rearrangement joins TRBV30 to TRBJ2-5; tentatively, D is TRBD2 (5 bases). V was trimmed by 8 bases and J by 5 bases, leaving 24 bases between them. Germline V CDR1 and CDR2: GTSNPN, SVGIG (reference sequence). The CDR3 runs to 15 residues. The chain's CDR3 is CAGSFSVLWRETQYF. The CDR3 bases are TGTGCCGGCTCCTTTTCTGTTTTATGGAGGGAGACCCAGTACTTC. The full variable domain, in which reference TRBV30 and TRBJ2-5 provide the parts outside the CDR3, is SQTIHQWPATLVQPVGSPLSLECTVEGTSNPNLYWYRQAAGRGLQLLFYSVGIGQISSEVPQNLSASRPQDRQFILSSKKLLLSDSGFYLCAGSFSVLWRETQYFGPGTRLLVL.

As regards this clonotype: Compared with germline, one end of the junction differs, possibly owing to a read error. The CDR3 nucleotides read TGTGTCAGCATCCAAGATCTGAGGGCCGACAGCGGGGAGCTGTTTTTT. As protein: CVSIQDLRADSGELFF. The V call is TRBV4-2, the J call TRBJ2-2; tentatively, D is TRBD1 or TRBD2 (5 bases each). The CDR3 is 16 residues long. Germline CDR1 and CDR2: LGHNA and YNFKEQ.